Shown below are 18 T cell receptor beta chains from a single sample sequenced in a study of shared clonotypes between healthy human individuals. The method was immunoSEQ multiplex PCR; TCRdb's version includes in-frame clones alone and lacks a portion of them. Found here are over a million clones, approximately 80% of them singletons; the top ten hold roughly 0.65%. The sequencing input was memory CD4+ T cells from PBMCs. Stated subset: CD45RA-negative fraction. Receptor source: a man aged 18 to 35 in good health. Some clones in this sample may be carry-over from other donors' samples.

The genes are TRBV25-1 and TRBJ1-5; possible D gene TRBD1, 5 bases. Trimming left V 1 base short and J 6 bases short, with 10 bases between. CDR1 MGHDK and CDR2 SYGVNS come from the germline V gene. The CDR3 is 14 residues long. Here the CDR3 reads CASSEFSGTQPQHF. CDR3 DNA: TGTGCCAGCAGTGAATTTTCGGGGACTCAGCCCCAGCATTTT.

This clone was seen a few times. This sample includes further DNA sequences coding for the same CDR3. The CDR3: CASSSSGSTDTQYF. Here the CDR3 DNA reads TGTGCCAGCAGCTCTAGCGGCTCCACAGATACGCAGTATTTT. The chain joins TRBV5-4 to TRBJ2-3; 7 positions agree with TRBD2. This CDR3 is built from 14 residues. Germline-derived CDR1 and CDR2 are SGHNT and YYREEE (reference sequence). V shed 3 bases, J shed 2 bases, and the junction held 3 bases outside the gene matches.

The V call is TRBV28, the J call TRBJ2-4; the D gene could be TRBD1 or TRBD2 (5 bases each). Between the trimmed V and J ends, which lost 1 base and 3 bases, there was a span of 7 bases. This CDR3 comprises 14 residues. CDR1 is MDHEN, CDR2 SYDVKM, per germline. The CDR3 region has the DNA TGTGCCAGCAGTTTATTTGGGGGCAAAAACATTCAGTACTTC. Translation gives CASSLFGGKNIQYF.

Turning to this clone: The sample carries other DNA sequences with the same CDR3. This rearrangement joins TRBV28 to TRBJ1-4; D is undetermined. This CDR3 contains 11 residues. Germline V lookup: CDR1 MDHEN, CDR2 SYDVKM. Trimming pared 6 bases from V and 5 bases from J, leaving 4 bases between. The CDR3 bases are TGTGCCAGCAGGACGAATGAAAAACTGTTTTTT. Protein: CASRTNEKLFF.

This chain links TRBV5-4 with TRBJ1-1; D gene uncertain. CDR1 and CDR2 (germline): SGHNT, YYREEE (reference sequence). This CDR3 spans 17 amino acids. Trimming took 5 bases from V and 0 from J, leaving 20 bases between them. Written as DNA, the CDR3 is TGTGCCAGCAGTTCGGACGGGCCCCTTATCATGAACACTGAAGCTTTCTTT. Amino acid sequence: CASSSDGPLIMNTEAFF.

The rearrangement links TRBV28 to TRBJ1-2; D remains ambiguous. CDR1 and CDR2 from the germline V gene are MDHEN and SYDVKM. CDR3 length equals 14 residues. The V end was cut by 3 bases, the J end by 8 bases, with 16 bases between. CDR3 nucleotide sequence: TGTGCCAGCAGTTTCCCATATGGCCCAACGGGCTACACCTTC. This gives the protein CASSFPYGPTGYTF.

The CDR3 loop is CASRYGSDSYEQYF. DNA of the CDR3: TGTGCCAGCAGGTACGGAAGCGACTCCTACGAGCAGTACTTC. This chain links TRBV2 with TRBJ2-7; no firm D call. Between the trimmed V and J ends, which lost 6 bases and 0 bases, there was a span of 12 bases. The CDR3 extends over 14 amino acids. CDR1 and CDR2 (germline): SNHLY, FYNNEI. Full variable domain (rest looked up from reference TRBV2 and TRBJ2-7): EPEVTQTPSHQVTQMGQEVILRCVPISNHLYFYWYRQILGQKVEFLVSFYNNEISEKSEIFDDQFSVERPDGSNFTLKIRSTKLEDSAMYFCASRYGSDSYEQYFGPGTRLTVT.

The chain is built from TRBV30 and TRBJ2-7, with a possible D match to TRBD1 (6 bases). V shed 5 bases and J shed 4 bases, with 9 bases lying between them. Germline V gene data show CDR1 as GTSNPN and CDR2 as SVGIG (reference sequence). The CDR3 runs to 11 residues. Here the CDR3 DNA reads TGTGCCTGGGGACAGCGTTACGAGCAGTACTTC. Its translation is CAWGQRYEQYF.

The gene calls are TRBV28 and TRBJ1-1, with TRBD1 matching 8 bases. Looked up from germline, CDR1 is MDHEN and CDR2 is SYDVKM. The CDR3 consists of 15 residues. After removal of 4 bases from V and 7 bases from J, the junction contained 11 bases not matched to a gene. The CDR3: CASSSAQGARDEAFF. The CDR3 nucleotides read TGTGCCAGCAGTTCTGCGCAGGGGGCGAGGGATGAAGCTTTCTTT.

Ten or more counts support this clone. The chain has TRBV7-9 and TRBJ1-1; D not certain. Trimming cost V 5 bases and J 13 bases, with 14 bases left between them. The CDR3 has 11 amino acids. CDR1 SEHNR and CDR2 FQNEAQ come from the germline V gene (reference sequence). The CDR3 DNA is TGTGCCAGCAGCCCCGGTGGCAAGGTTTTCTTT. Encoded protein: CASSPGGKVFF.

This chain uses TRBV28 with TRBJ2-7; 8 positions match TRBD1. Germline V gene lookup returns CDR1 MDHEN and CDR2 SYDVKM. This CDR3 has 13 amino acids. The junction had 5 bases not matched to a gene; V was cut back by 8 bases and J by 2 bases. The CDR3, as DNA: TGTGCCAGCCAGGGGGCGCTTACCTACGAGCAGTACTTC. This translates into CASQGALTYEQYF.

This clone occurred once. The CDR3 sequence is CASSQDRETGQYF. The CDR3 DNA is TGTGCCAGCAGCCAGGACAGGGAAACAGGGCAGTACTTC. The gene calls are TRBV7-3 and TRBJ2-7, with 8 bases lining up with TRBD1. The CDR3 sequence is 13 residues long. CDR1 and CDR2 from the germline V gene are SGHTA and FQGTGA. V shed 5 bases, J shed 9 bases, and the junction held 9 bases outside the gene matches.

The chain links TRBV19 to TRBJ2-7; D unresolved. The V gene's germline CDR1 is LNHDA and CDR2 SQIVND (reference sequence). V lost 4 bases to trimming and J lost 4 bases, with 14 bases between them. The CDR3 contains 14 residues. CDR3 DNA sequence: TGTGCCAGTAGTAATAAGGCGGAAGGGTACGAGCAGTACTTC. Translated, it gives CASSNKAEGYEQYF. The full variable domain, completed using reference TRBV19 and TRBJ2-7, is DGGITQSPKYLFRKEGQNVTLSCEQNLNHDAMYWYRQDPGQGLRLIYYSQIVNDFQKGDIAEGYSVSREKKESFPLTVTSAQKNPTAFYLCASSNKAEGYEQYFGPGTRLTVT.

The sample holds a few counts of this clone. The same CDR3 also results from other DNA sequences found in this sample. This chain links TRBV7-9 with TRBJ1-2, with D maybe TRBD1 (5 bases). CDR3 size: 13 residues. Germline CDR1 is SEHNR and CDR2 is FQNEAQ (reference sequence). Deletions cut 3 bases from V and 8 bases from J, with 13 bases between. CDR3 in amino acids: CASSFRDGTGYTF. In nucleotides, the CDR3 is TGTGCCAGCAGCTTCCGGGACGGGACGGGCTACACCTTC.

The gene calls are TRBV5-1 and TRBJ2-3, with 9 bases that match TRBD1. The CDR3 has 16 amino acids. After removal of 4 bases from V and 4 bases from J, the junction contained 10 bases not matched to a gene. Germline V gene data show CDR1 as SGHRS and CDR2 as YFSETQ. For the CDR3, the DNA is TGCGCCAGCAGCCCGACAGGGGGGGTCCGCGCAGATACGCAGTATTTT. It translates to CASSPTGGVRADTQYF.

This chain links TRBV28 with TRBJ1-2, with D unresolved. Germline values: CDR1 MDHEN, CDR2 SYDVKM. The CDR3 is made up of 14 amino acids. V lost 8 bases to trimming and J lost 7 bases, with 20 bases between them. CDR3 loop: CASVGFVRAGGYTF. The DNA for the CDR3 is TGTGCCAGCGTGGGGTTTGTTCGGGCCGGTGGCTACACCTTC.

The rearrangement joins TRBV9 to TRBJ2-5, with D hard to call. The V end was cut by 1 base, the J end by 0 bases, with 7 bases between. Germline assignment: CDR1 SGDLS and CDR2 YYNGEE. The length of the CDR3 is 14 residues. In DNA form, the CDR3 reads TGTGCCAGCAGCGTAAATCCGTACCAAGAGACCCAGTACTTC. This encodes CASSVNPYQETQYF.

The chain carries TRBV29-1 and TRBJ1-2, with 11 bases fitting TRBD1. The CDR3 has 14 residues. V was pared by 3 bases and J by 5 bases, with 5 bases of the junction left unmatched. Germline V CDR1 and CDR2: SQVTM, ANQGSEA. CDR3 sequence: CSVERTGGGYGYTF. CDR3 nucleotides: TGCAGCGTTGAGCGGACAGGGGGCGGTTATGGCTACACCTTC.